This T cell receptor (beta chain) was identified during a study of beta chain features in type 1 diabetes. In the study overall: Analysis included over 100,000,000 sorted cells drawn from all samples. Study-level results: A closer apparent resemblance between naive, central memory and Treg TCRB repertoires was seen in patients than in healthy donors. All four CD4+ subsets from Type 1 diabetes patients carried moderately but significantly shorter TCRB CDR3s. Insertions were fewer and deletions more numerous at VDJ junctions in type 1 diabetes patients.

The entirety of the isolated RNA underwent reverse transcription, so expressed TCRB transcripts were sequenced. Profiling relied on immunoSEQ multiplex PCR, and the TCRdb table lists in-frame clones only, not all of them. This sample has roughly 340,000 clones, with approximately 12% found just once. A few counts support this clone. Its antigen is still unknown. Germline CDR1 is SGHAT and CDR2 is FQNNGV. V lost 2 bases and J lost 6; bases outside the gene matches: 2. CDR3 length: 14 amino acids. Input material: naive CD4+ T cells from blood. The sequence was obtained from a young woman with type 1 diabetes. V usage is TRBV11-2 and J usage is TRBJ2-3; 10 bases agree with TRBD2. The CDR3 sequence: CASSLRAGGDTQYF. The CDR3 DNA is TGTGCCAGCAGCTTACGAGCGGGAGGGGATACGCAGTATTTT.